This TCR beta chain was captured by sequencing in a study of control samples from healthy donors and cancer patients. The data were produced by immunoSEQ multiplex PCR, yet TCRdb's version contains in-frame clones alone and is incomplete. In the table there are roughly 150,000 clones, 88% of which are singletons. The length of the CDR3 is 16 residues. V was pared by 1 base and J by 1 base, with 3 bases of the junction left unmatched. Germline-derived CDR1 and CDR2 are SEHNR and FQNEAQ (reference sequence). The sequence was obtained from a man aged 18 to 30 in good health. Sequences were obtained from blood. The chain couples TRBV7-9 to TRBJ1-1; 10 bases are a match to TRBD1. The CDR3 DNA reads TGTGCCAGCAGCTTAGGGGACAGGGGCACGAACACTGAAGCTTTCTTT. Translation: CASSLGDRGTNTEAFF.